This T cell receptor beta chain was observed in a study of cytomegalovirus exposure and HLA in healthy donors. General study findings and limits: Researchers counted around 180 TCR beta chains as cytomegalovirus-associated. Because they were indistinguishable, some V segments, including TRBV6-2 and TRBV6-3, were excluded.

The study ran its PCR with 60 Vbeta and 13 Jbeta primers. Sequencing was performed with immunoSEQ multiplex PCR; in TCRdb, only in-frame clones are kept and a portion is missing. The sample consists of approximately 150,000 clones, over 75% of them appearing once. The V and J ends lost 0 bases and 2 bases respectively, with 10 bases between them. There are 14 residues in the CDR3. The germline gives CDR1 GTSNPN, CDR2 SVGIG (reference sequence). As concerns this clone: What it binds is unknown.

Sequencing was done on a sample of PBMCs. This receptor was obtained from a middle-aged man in good health and CMV-seropositive. J is TRBJ2-5 and V is TRBV30, with D possibly being TRBD1 (6 bases). The CDR3 here is CAWSVGGKQETQYF. CDR3 DNA: TGTGCCTGGAGTGTTGGGGGCAAGCAAGAGACCCAGTACTTC.